This entry lists 10 T cell receptor beta chains sequenced from one sample in a study of CD8 T cells in ankylosing spondylitis. Study-level results: A motif of eight highly homologous TCR beta variants was seen as apparently characteristic of ankylosing spondylitis blood.

MiXCR was run by TCRdb on the 5' RACE reads, yielding one entry per CDR3 protein. This sample has hundreds of thousands of distinct CDR3 sequences; roughly 12% occur once, and the top ten carry more than 0.5%. What these receptors recognize is not known. Sequences were obtained from blood, either unsorted or a sorted T cell fraction (not recorded which). These receptors were collected from a male donor with ankylosing spondylitis.

This clonotype has at least ten counts. V gene TRBV7-3 combines with J gene TRBJ1-1; D is possibly TRBD1 (5 bases). Trimming cost V 5 bases and J 3 bases, with 13 bases left between them. The CDR3 sequence is 14 residues long. Germline V gene sequence: CDR1 SGHTA, CDR2 FQGTGA. Here the CDR3 DNA reads TGTGCCAGCAGCATTCAGGGAGGGCACACTGAAGCTTTCTTT. Amino acid sequence: CASSIQGGHTEAFF.

This clonotype was seen many times. The chain combines TRBV29-1 with TRBJ2-5; 7 bases align to TRBD2. The germline V gene has CDR1 SQVTM and CDR2 ANQGSEA. Trimming at V came to 8 bases and at J to 0 bases, leaving 0 bases not matched to a gene. CDR3 length: 11 amino acids. The CDR3 region has the DNA TGCAGCCTAGCGGACCAAGAGACCCAGTACTTC. Translation gives CSLADQETQYF.

This clonotype appeared a few times. This chain joins TRBV24-1 and TRBJ1-4, with D uncertain. The CDR3 is made up of 16 amino acids. V lost 3 bases, J lost 8 bases, and 18 bases lay in between. Germline values: CDR1 KGHDR, CDR2 SFDVKD. CDR3: CATSDARLGRSEKLFF. Written as DNA, the CDR3 is TGTGCCACCAGTGATGCCAGACTCGGACGGTCGGAAAAACTGTTTTTT.

Only a few counts were recorded for this clonotype. The junction shows a germline mismatch at one end, possibly a read error. The chain uses TRBV7-7 and TRBJ2-1; possible D gene TRBD2, 5 bases. The CDR3 is 14 residues long. Germline V gives CDR1 SSHAT, CDR2 FNYEAQ (reference sequence). CDR3 region: CASSLSSVYNEQFF. CDR3 bases: TGTGCTAGCAGCTTAAGTAGCGTGTACAATGAGCAGTTCTTC.

The rearrangement joins TRBV7-2 to TRBJ2-3; D remains ambiguous. V was pared by 4 bases and J by 10 bases, with 15 bases between. This CDR3 is 13 amino acids long. Germline V gene sequence: CDR1 SGHTA, CDR2 FQGNSA. The CDR3: CASSSRPANAQYF. The CDR3 nucleotides are TGTGCCAGCAGCTCTCGCCCGGCCAATGCGCAGTATTTT.

This clonotype was seen more than once but under ten times. This rearrangement joins TRBV28 to TRBJ1-1; D gene uncertain. V dropped 4 bases and J dropped 2 bases, with 11 bases sitting between them. The CDR3 loop spans 14 amino acids. CDR1 and CDR2 from the germline V gene are MDHEN and SYDVKM. In DNA, the CDR3 is TGTGCCAGCAGTTCCCCTCCGGGAAACACTGAAGCTTTCTTT. This gives the protein CASSSPPGNTEAFF.

This clonotype was seen only a few times. The chain recombines TRBV12-3 or TRBV12-4 with TRBJ2-5; D could derive from TRBD1 or TRBD2 (5 bases each). This CDR3 spans 14 amino acids. The V and J ends lost 4 bases and 5 bases respectively, with 14 bases between them. CDR3 loop: CASSSWGRRETQYF. In nucleotides, the CDR3 is TGTGCCAGCAGTTCTTGGGGACGAAGGGAGACCCAGTACTTC.

This clonotype has a count of ten or more. The chain is built from TRBV18 and TRBJ1-1, with 7 bases identical to TRBD1. CDR1 and CDR2 (germline): KGHSH, LQKENI. The CDR3 is 15 residues long. V gave up 4 bases and J gave up 1 base; unmatched junction bases: 6. CDR3 protein: CASSLSGTANTEAFF. Written as DNA, the CDR3 is TGTGCCAGCTCACTTTCCGGGACAGCGAACACTGAAGCTTTCTTT.

The V gene is TRBV7-9, the J gene TRBJ2-3; D uncertain. Trimming removed 3 bases from V and 5 bases from J, with 12 bases in between. Germline CDR1 is SEHNR and CDR2 is FQNEAQ (reference sequence). The CDR3 covers 14 residues. CDR3 amino acids: CASSFGSQGDTQYF. CDR3 DNA: TGTGCCAGCAGCTTCGGCTCTCAAGGAGATACGCAGTATTTT. The entire variable domain, with the rest obtained from reference TRBV7-9 and TRBJ2-3, is as follows: DTGVSQNPRHKITKRGQNVTFRCDPISEHNRLYWYRQTLGQGPEFLTYFQNEAQLEKSRLLSDRFSAERPKGSFSTLEIQRTEQGDSAMYLCASSFGSQGDTQYFGPGTRLTVL.

The chain links TRBV4-3 to TRBJ2-3; 13 positions agree with TRBD2. Trimming cost V 4 bases and J 13 bases; bases outside gene matches: 14. This CDR3 has 16 amino acids. Germline V CDR1 and CDR2: LGHNA, YSLEER. The CDR3 DNA is TGCGCCAGCAGCCTGGGACTAGCGGGGATGAAACCTCAGAAGTATTTT. Translated: CASSLGLAGMKPQKYF.